Following are 5 T cell receptor beta chains from one sample sequenced in a study of patients and donors after allogeneic stem cell transplantation. In TCRdb, the RT-PCR reads were re-called with MiXCR into one record per CDR3 protein. The table lists about a million distinct CDR3 sequences, over 15% of them singletons. Material for sequencing was blood, either unsorted or a sorted T cell fraction (not recorded which). The receptors stem from a human donor who was either an allogeneic HSCT recipient or a stem cell or donor lymphocyte infusion donor (not recorded which). It is not recorded whose cells these are; they may come from a transplant donor.

This clonotype was picked up a small number of times. J is TRBJ1-2 and V is TRBV19, with D tentatively TRBD1 (6 bases). V was shortened by 4 bases and J by 2 bases, with 14 bases between the two germline ends. The CDR3 contains 15 residues. The V gene's germline CDR1 is LNHDA and CDR2 SQIVND (reference sequence). The CDR3 sequence is CASSKTRGENYGYTF. For the CDR3, the DNA is TGTGCCAGTAGTAAGACAAGGGGGGAGAACTATGGCTACACCTTC.

This clonotype was seen a few times. The V and J genes are TRBV5-1 and TRBJ2-2; D is unclear. Between the trimmed V and J ends, which lost 3 bases and 8 bases, there was a span of 17 bases. Germline assignment: CDR1 SGHRS and CDR2 YFSETQ. The CDR3 contains 15 residues. The CDR3 coding sequence is TGCGCCAGCAGCTCCAGAAACACGATGGGAGGGGAGCTGTTTTTT. Translation: CASSSRNTMGGELFF.

The chain couples TRBV5-6 to TRBJ2-3, with TRBD1 matching 8 bases. Germline CDR1 and CDR2: SGHDT and YYEEEE. Unmatched junction bases numbered 6, after V lost 0 bases and J lost 0 bases. The CDR3 has 17 residues. The DNA for the CDR3 is TGTGCCAGCAGCTTGGCCTGGCAGGGGGCAAGCACAGATACGCAGTATTTT. It encodes CASSLAWQGASTDTQYF. Based on the CDR3 plus reference TRBV5-6 and TRBJ2-3, the full variable domain is DAGVTQSPTHLIKTRGQQVTLRCSPKSGHDTVSWYQQALGQGPQFIFQYYEEEERQRGNFPDRFSGHQFPNYSSELNVNALLLGDSALYLCASSLAWQGASTDTQYFGPGTRLTVL.

The chain joins TRBV20-1 to TRBJ1-5, with a possible D match to TRBD1 (5 bases). The CDR3 length is 14 residues. Germline lookup yields CDR1 DFQATT and CDR2 SNEGSKA (reference sequence). Trimming removed 3 bases at V and 7 bases at J, with 16 bases between. The CDR3 reads CSASEGRQSQPQHF. The CDR3 DNA is TGCAGTGCTAGCGAGGGGCGACAGAGCCAGCCCCAGCATTTT.

The chain has TRBV30 and TRBJ1-1; 7 nucleotides line up with TRBD1. V lost 6 bases, J lost 8 bases, and 9 bases stayed unmatched. Germline V gene sequence: CDR1 GTSNPN, CDR2 SVGIG (reference sequence). The CDR3 contains 12 residues. The CDR3 coding sequence is TGTGCCTGCGACAGGGATGTAACCGAAGCTTTCTTT. Translating gives CACDRDVTEAFF.